This T cell receptor (beta chain) originates from a study of T cell clones after liver transplantation. At the level of the study: TCRbeta sequencing after a pre-transplant mixed lymphocyte reaction identified graft-donor-reactive clones, later tracked in post-transplant blood. Patients counted as tolerant after at least one year off all immunosuppression, enzymes not exceeding twice normal. Study-wide results and caveats: A larger donor-reactive than third-party decline suggested partial antigen-specific deletion.

Produced via immunoSEQ multiplex PCR; TCRdb's table is partial and in-frame only. This sample has tens of thousands of clones; approximately 87% occur once, and the top ten carry 2.8%. V lost 2 bases and J lost 4; bases outside the gene matches: 5. Germline CDR1 and CDR2: LGHNA and YNFKEQ. The CDR3 covers 16 residues. Notes on this clone: What it binds is unknown.

The clonotype originates from a human patient who received a liver transplant. Some T cells may be supplied by the graft donor. This material consisted of CD4+ T cells from blood, taken at the 22-month timepoint. V is TRBV4-2 and J is TRBJ2-3; 11 bases are a match to TRBD2. The CDR3 DNA follows: TGTGCCAGCAGCCAACAGACTAGCGGGGCAGCAGATACGCAGTATTTT. This sequence encodes CASSQQTSGAADTQYF.